The present TCR beta chain was sequenced within a study of cytomegalovirus exposure and HLA in healthy donors. Use of 60 Vbeta and 13 Jbeta primers characterized the PCR. The table came from immunoSEQ multiplex PCR; TCRdb's copy has only in-frame clones and leaves some out. The data contain about 160,000 clones, roughly 70% of them seen just once; the ten biggest clones take up approximately 3.1%. The CDR3 consists of 13 residues. V was shortened by 5 bases and J by 6 bases, with 12 bases between the two germline ends. Germline V lookup: CDR1 SGHTA, CDR2 FQGNSA. The source of this sequence is a woman in her fifties or sixties in good health and CMV-seropositive. The sequenced sample consisted of PBMCs. V gene TRBV7-2 combines with J gene TRBJ2-3; tentative D call: TRBD2 (5 bases). CDR3 DNA: TGTGCCAGCAGCCGGCAGGACTTCGATACGCAGTATTTT. Translated: CASSRQDFDTQYF.